This TCR beta chain originates from a study of sequential checkpoint blockade in melanoma. About the study: Randomization was 1:1 between first-line nivolumab→ipilimumab and ipilimumab→nivolumab. After both sequences, patients received maintenance nivolumab.

Regarding treatment: randomized to nivolumab then ipilimumab (arm A) or the reverse (arm B). Patients had received no earlier DNA-damaging chemotherapy. Sorted cells were live CD3+CD8+, lacking CD19 and CD56, from PBMCs. Profiling relied on immunoSEQ multiplex PCR, and the TCRdb table lists in-frame clones only, not all of them. The sample has about 21,000 clones; roughly 80% are singletons. This CDR3 region has 15 residues. J was trimmed by 8 bases and V by 2 bases; bases with no gene match: 8. Germline values: CDR1 SGDLS, CDR2 YYNGEE. This TCR came from a human donor with melanoma. The sample in question was CD8+ T cells sorted from blood (inferred from file names), obtained from a patient given nivolumab and ipilimumab in sequence. The rearrangement links TRBV9 to TRBJ2-1; TRBD2 matches at 9 bases. In nucleotides, the CDR3 is TGTGCCAGCAGCGTGGGTAGCGGGGGTTTGGATGAGCAGTTCTTC. This encodes CASSVGSGGLDEQFF.